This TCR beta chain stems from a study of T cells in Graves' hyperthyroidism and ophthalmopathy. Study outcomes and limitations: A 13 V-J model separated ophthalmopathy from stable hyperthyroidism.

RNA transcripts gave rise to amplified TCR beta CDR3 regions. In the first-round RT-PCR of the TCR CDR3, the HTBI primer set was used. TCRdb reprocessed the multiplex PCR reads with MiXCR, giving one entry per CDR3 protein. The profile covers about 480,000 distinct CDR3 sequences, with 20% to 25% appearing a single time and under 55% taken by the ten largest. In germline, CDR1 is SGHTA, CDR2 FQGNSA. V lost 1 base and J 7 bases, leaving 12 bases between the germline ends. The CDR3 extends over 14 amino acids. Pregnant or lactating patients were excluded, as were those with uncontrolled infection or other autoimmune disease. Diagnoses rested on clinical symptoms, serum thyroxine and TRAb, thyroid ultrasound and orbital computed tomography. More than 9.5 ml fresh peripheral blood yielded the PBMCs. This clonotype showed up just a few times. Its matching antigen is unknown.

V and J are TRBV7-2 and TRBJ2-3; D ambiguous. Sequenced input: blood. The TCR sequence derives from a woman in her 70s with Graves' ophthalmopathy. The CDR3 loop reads CASSLEGKSHTQYF. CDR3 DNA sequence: TGTGCCAGCAGCTTAGAAGGCAAAAGTCATACGCAGTATTTT.